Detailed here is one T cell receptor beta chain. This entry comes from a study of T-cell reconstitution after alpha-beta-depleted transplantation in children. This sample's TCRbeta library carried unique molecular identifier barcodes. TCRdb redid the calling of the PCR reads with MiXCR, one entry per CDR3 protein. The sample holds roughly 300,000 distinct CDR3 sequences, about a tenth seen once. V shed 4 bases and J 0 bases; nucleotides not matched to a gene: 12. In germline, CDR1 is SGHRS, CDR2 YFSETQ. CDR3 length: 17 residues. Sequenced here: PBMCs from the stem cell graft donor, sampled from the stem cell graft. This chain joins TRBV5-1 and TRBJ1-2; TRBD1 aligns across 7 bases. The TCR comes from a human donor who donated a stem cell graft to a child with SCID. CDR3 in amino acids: CASSQNPQGKANYGYTF. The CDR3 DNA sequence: TGCGCCAGCAGCCAAAATCCACAGGGGAAGGCTAACTATGGCTACACCTTC.